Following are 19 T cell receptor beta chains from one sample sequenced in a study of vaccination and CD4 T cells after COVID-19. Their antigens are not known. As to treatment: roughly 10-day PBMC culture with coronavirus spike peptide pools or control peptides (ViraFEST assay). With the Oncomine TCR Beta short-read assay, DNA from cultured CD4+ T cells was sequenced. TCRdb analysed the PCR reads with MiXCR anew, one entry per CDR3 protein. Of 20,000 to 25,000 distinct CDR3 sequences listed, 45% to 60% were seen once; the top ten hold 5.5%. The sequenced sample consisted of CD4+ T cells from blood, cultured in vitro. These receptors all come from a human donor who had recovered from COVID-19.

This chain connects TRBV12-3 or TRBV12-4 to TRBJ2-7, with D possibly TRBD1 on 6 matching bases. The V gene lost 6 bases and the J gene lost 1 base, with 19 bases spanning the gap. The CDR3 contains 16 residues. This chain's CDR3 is CASSSSRTGFSYEQYF. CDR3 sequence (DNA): TGTGCCAGCAGCTCCTCCCGTACAGGGTTTTCCTACGAGCAGTACTTC.

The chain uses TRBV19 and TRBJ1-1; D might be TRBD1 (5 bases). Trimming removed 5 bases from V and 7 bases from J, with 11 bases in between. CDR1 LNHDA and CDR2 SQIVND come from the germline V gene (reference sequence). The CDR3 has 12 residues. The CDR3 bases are TGTGCCAGTAGTCTTGACAGAAATGAAGCTTTCTTT. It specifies CASSLDRNEAFF.

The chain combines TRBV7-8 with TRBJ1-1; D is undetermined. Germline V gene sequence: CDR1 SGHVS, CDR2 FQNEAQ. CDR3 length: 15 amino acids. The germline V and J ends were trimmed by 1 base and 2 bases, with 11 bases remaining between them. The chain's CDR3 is CASSLDRPLNTEAFF. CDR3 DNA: TGTGCCAGCAGCTTAGATAGGCCACTTAACACTGAAGCTTTCTTT.

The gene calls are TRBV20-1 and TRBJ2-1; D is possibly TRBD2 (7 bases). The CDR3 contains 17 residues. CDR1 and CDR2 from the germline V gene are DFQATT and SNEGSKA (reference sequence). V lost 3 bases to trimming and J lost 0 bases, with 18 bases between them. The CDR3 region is CSASGGAGPSSYNEQFF. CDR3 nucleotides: TGCAGTGCTAGTGGGGGGGCCGGACCGAGCTCCTACAATGAGCAGTTCTTC.

The CDR3 loop reads CASSLSGDGEKLFF. In DNA, the CDR3 is TGTGCCAGCAGTTTGTCAGGGGACGGTGAAAAACTGTTTTTT. The chain has TRBV28 and TRBJ1-4; possibly TRBD1 for D (6 bases). Trimming stripped 3 bases from V and 7 bases from J, with 12 bases between. The CDR3 is made up of 14 amino acids. Germline V CDR1 and CDR2: MDHEN, SYDVKM.

CDR3 in amino acids: CASSFRGNSPLHF. In DNA, the CDR3 is TGTGCCAGCAGCTTTCGAGGAAATTCACCCCTCCACTTT. The gene calls are TRBV7-2 and TRBJ1-6; D unresolved. The germline V gene has CDR1 SGHTA and CDR2 FQGNSA. Trimming stripped 3 bases from V and 7 bases from J, with 7 bases between. The CDR3 covers 13 residues. The whole variable domain, remainder taken from reference TRBV7-2 and TRBJ1-6, is GAGVSQSPSNKVTEKGKDVELRCDPISGHTALYWYRQSLGQGLEFLIYFQGNSAPDKSGLPSDRFSAERTGGSVSTLTIQRTQQEDSAVYLCASSFRGNSPLHFGNGTRLTVT.

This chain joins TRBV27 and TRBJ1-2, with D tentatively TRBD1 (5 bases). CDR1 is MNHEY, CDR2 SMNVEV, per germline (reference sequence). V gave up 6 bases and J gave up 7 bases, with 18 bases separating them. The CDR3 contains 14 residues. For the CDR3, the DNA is TGTGCCAGCAGGGGGACGTTGAGGCTCGCTGGCTACACCTTC. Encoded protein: CASRGTLRLAGYTF.

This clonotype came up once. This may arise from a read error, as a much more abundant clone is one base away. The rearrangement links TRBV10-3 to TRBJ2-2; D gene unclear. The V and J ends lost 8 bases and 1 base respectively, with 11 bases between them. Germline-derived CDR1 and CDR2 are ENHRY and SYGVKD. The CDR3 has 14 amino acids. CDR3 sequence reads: CAIQPALNTGELFF. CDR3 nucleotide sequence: TGTGCCATCCAACCGGCCCTGAACACCGGGGAGCTGTTTTTT.

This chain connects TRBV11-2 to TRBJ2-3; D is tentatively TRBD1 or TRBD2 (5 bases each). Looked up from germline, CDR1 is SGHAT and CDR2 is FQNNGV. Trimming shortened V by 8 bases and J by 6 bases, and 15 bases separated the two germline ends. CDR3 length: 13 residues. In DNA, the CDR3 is TGTGCCAGCGGCCCTTTTTGGGGGGATACGCAGTATTTT. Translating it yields CASGPFWGDTQYF.

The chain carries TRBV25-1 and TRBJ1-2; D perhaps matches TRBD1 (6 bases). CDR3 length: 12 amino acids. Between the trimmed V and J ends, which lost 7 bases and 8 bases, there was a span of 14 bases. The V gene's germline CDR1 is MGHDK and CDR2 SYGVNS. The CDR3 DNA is TGTGCCAGCACTCTCGCAGGGGAGGGCTACACCTTC. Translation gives CASTLAGEGYTF.

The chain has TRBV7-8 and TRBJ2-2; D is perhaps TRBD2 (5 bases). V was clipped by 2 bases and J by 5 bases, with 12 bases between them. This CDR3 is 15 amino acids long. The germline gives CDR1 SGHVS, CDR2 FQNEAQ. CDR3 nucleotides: TGTGCCAGCAGCTTATCCGGGGTCGAGACCGGGGAGCTGTTTTTT. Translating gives CASSLSGVETGELFF. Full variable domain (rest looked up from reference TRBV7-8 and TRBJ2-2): GAGVSQSPRYKVAKRGQDVALRCDPISGHVSLFWYQQALGQGPEFLTYFQNEAQLDKSGLPSDRFFAERPEGSVSTLKIQRTQQEDSAVYLCASSLSGVETGELFFGEGSRLTVL.

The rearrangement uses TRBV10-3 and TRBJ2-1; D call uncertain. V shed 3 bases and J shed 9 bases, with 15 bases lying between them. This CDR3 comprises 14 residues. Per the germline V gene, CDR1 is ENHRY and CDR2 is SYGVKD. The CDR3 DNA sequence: TGTGCCATCAGTGAAATTTTAGGTTTGAGTGAGCAGTTCTTC. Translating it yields CAISEILGLSEQFF.

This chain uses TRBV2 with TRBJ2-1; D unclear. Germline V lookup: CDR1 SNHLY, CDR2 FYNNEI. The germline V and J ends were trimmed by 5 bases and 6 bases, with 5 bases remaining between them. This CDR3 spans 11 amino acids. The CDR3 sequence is CASSYSNEQFF. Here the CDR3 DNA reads TGTGCCAGCAGTTATAGCAATGAGCAGTTCTTC.

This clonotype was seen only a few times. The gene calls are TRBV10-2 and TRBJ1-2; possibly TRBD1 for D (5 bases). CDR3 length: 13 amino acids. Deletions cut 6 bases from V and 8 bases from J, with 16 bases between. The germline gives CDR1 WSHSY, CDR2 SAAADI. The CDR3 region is CASRTSGINGYTF. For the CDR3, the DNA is TGCGCCAGCAGGACCTCAGGGATCAACGGCTACACCTTC.

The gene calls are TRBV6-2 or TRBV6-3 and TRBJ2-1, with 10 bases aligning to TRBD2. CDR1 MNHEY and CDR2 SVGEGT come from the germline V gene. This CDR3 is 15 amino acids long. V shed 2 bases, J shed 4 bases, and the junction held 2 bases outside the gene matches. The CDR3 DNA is TGTGCCAGCAGTTACACTAGCGGGGAATACAATGAGCAGTTCTTC. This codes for CASSYTSGEYNEQFF.

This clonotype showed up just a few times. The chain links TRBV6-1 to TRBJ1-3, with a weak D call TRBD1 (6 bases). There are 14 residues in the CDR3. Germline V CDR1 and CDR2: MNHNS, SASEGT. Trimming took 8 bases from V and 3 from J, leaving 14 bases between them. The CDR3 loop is CASRTEQGGNTIYF. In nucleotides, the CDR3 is TGTGCCAGCCGGACAGAGCAAGGTGGAAACACCATATATTTT.

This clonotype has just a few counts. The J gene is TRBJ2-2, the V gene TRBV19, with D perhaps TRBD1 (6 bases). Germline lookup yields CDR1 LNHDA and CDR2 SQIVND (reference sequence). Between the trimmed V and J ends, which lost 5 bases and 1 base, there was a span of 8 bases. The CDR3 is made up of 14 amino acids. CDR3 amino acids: CASSLQGNTGELFF. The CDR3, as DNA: TGTGCCAGTAGTTTACAGGGGAACACCGGGGAGCTGTTTTTT. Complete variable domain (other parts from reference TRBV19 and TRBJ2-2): DGGITQSPKYLFRKEGQNVTLSCEQNLNHDAMYWYRQDPGQGLRLIYYSQIVNDFQKGDIAEGYSVSREKKESFPLTVTSAQKNPTAFYLCASSLQGNTGELFFGEGSRLTVL.

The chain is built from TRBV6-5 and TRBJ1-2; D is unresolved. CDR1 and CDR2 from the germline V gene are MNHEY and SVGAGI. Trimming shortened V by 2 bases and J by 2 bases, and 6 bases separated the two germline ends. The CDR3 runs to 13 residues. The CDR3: CASSYEGNYGYTF. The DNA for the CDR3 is TGTGCCAGCAGTTACGAAGGGAACTATGGCTACACCTTC.

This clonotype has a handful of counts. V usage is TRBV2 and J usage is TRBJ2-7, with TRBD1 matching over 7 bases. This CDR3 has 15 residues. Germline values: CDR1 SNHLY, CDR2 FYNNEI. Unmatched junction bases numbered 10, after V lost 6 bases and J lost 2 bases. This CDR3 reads CASSATGTEPYEQYF. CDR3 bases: TGTGCCAGCAGCGCAACCGGGACAGAACCCTACGAGCAGTACTTC. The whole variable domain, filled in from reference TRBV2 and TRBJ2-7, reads EPEVTQTPSHQVTQMGQEVILRCVPISNHLYFYWYRQILGQKVEFLVSFYNNEISEKSEIFDDQFSVERPDGSNFTLKIRSTKLEDSAMYFCASSATGTEPYEQYFGPGTRLTVT.